The sequence of this TCR beta chain was determined in a study of technical replicates of blood from several donors. Per the germline V gene, CDR1 is PRHDT and CDR2 is FYEKMQ (reference sequence). CDR3 length: 13 residues. V lost 6 bases to trimming and J lost 1 base, with 9 bases between them. Here immunoSEQ multiplex PCR was the method, and the copy in TCRdb shows in-frame clones only, minus some. The table lists approximately 82,000 clones, under 96% of them singletons. The TCR originated in a human donor in good health. The chain employs TRBV13 and TRBJ1-1; D is ambiguous. The sample taken for sequencing was T cells isolated from PBMCs. The CDR3 reads CASRLTGNTEAFF. The DNA for the CDR3 is TGTGCCAGCAGGTTAACTGGGAACACTGAAGCTTTCTTT.